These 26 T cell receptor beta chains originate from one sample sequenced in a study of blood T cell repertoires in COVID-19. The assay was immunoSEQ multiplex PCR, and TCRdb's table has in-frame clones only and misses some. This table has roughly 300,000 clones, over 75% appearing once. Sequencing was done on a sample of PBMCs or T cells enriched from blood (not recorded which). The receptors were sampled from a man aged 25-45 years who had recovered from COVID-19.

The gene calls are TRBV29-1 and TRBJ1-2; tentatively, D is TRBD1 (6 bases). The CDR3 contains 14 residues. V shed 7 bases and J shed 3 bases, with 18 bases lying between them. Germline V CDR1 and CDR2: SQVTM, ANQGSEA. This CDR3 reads CSARVPDRYYGYTF. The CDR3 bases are TGCAGCGCCCGAGTCCCCGACAGGTACTATGGCTACACCTTC.

CDR3 bases: TGTGCCAGCAGCTTGAATCCCGCGGGAGAATACGAGCAGTACTTC. Translation: CASSLNPAGEYEQYF. The rearrangement links TRBV7-9 to TRBJ2-7, with 7 bases fitting TRBD2. This CDR3 has 15 amino acids. Trimming at V came to 3 bases and at J to 4 bases, leaving 9 bases not matched to a gene. From germline, CDR1 is SEHNR and CDR2 FQNEAQ (reference sequence).

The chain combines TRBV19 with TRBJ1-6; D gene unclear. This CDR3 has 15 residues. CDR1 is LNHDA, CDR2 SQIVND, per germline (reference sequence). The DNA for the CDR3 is TGTGCAGCATCCGAGTATAGCACCTATAATTCACCCCTCCACTTT. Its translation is CAASEYSTYNSPLHF.

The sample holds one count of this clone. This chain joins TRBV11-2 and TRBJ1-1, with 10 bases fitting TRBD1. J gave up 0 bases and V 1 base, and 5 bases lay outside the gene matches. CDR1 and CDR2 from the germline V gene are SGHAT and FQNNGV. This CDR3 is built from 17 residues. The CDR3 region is CASSLGRTGGMNTEAFF. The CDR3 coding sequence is TGTGCCAGCAGCTTAGGCCGGACAGGGGGGATGAACACTGAAGCTTTCTTT.

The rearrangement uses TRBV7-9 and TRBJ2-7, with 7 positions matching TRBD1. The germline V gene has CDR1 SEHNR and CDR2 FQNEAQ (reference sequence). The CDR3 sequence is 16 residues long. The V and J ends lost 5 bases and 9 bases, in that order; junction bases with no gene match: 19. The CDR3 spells CASSPPGTDTSWGQYF. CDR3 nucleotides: TGTGCCAGCAGCCCACCCGGGACAGACACATCATGGGGGCAGTACTTC.

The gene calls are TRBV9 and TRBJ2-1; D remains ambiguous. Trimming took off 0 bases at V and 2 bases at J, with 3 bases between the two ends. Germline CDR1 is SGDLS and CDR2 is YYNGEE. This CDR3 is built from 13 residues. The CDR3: CASSVAAYNEQFF. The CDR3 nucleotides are TGTGCCAGCAGCGTAGCAGCCTACAATGAGCAGTTCTTC.

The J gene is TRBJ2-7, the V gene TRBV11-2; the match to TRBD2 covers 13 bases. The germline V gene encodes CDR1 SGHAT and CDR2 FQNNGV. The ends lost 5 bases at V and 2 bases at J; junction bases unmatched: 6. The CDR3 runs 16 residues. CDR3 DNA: TGTGCCAGCAGCCCCTGGACTAGCGGGGGAACCTACGAGCAGTACTTC. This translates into CASSPWTSGGTYEQYF.

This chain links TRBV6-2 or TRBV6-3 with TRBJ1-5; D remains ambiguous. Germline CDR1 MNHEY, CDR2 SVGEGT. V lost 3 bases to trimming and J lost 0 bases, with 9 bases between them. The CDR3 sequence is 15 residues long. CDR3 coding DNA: TGTGCCAGCAGTTATGAGACAAATAGCAATCAGCCCCAGCATTTT. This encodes CASSYETNSNQPQHF.

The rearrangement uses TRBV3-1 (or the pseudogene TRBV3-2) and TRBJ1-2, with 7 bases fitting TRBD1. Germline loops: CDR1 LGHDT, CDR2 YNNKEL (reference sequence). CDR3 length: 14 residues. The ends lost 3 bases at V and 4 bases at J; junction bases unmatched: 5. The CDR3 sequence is CASSQGQSSYGYTF. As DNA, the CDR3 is TGTGCCAGCAGCCAGGGACAGTCTTCCTATGGCTACACCTTC.

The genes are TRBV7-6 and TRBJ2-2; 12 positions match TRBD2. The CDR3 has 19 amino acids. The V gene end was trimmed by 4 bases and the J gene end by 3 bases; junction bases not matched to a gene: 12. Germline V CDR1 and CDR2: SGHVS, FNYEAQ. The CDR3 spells CASSSRLAGDPRYTGELFF. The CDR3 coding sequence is TGTGCCAGCAGCTCCCGACTAGCGGGGGACCCTCGATACACCGGGGAGCTGTTTTTT.

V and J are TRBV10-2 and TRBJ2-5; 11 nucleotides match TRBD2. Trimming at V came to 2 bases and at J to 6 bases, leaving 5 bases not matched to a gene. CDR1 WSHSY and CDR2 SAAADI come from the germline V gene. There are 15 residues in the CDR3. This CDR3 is CASSETTSGKKTQYF. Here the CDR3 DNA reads TGCGCCAGCAGTGAGACGACTAGCGGGAAAAAGACCCAGTACTTC.

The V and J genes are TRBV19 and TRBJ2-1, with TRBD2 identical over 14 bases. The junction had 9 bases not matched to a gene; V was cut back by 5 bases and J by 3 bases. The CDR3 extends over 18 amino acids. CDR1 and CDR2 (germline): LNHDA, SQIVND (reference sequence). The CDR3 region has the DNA TGTGCCAGTAGTCCAGGGACTAGCGGGAGAGGGGGCTACAATGAGCAGTTCTTC. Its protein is CASSPGTSGRGGYNEQFF.

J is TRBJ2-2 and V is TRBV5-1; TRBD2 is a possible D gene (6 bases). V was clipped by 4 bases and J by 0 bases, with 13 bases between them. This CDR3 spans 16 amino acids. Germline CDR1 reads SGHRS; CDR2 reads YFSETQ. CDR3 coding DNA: TGCGCCAGCAGCCCCGGGGTAGCGGCGAACACCGGGGAGCTGTTTTTT. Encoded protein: CASSPGVAANTGELFF.

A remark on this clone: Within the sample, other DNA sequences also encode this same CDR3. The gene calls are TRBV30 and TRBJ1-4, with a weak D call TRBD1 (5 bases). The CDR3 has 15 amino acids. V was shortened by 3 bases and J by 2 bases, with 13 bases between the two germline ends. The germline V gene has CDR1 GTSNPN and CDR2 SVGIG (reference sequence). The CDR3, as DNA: TGTGCCTGGAGCCCGCGGGGCGGGACTAATGAAAAACTGTTTTTT. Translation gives CAWSPRGGTNEKLFF.

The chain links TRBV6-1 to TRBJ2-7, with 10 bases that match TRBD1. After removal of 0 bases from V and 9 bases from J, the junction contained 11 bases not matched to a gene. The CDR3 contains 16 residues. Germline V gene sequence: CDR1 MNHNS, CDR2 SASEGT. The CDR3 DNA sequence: TGTGCCAGCAGTGAAGCATTAGGGGACAGGGGTCGTGGGCAGTACTTC. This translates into CASSEALGDRGRGQYF.

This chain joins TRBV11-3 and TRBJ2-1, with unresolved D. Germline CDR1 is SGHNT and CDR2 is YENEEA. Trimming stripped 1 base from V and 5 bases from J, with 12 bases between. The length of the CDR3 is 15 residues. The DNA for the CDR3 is TGTGCCAGCAGCTTAGTTTCTACAGTTAACAATGAGCAGTTCTTC. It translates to CASSLVSTVNNEQFF. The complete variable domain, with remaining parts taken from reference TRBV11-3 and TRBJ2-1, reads EAGVVQSPRYKIIEKKQPVAFWCNPISGHNTLYWYLQNLGQGPELLIRYENEEAVDDSQLPKDRFSAERLKGVDSTLKIQPAELGDSAVYLCASSLVSTVNNEQFFGPGTRLTVL.

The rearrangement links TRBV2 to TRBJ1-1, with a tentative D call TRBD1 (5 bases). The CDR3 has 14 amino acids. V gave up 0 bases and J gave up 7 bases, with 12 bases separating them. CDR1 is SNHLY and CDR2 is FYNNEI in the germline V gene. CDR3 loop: CASSEALRGVEAFF. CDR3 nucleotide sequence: TGTGCCAGCAGTGAAGCGCTTCGGGGGGTTGAAGCTTTCTTT.

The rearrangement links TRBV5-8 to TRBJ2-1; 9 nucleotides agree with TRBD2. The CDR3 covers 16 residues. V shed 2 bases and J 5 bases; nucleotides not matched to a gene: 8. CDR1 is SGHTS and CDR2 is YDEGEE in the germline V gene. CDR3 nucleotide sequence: TGTGCCAGCAGCTTCCCTAGCGGGACGCCTAACAATGAGCAGTTCTTC. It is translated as CASSFPSGTPNNEQFF.

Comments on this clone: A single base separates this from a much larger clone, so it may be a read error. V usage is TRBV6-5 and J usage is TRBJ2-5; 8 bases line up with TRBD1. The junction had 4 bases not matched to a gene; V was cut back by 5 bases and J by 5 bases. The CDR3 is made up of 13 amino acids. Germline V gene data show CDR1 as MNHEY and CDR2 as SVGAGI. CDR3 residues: CASSPRGRETQYF. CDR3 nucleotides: TGTGCCAGCAGTCCCAGGGGGCGGGAGACCCAGTACTTC.

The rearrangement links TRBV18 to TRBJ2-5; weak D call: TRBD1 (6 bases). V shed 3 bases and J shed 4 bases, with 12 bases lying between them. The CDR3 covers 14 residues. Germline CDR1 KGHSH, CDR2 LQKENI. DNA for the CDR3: TGTGCCAGCTCACCCGGATGGGGGCGAGAGACCCAGTACTTC. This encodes CASSPGWGRETQYF. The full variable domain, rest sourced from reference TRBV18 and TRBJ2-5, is NAGVMQNPRHLVRRRGQEARLRCSPMKGHSHVYWYRQLPEEGLKFMVYLQKENIIDESGMPKERFSAEFPKEGPSILRIQQVVRGDSAAYFCASSPGWGRETQYFGPGTRLLVL.

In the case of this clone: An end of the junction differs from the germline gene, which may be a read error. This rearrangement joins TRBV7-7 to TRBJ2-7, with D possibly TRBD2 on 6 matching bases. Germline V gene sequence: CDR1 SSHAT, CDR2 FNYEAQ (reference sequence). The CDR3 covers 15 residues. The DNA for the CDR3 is TGTGCTAGCAGCCCGAATAGCGGAGCTCACTACGAGCAGTACTTC. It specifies CASSPNSGAHYEQYF.

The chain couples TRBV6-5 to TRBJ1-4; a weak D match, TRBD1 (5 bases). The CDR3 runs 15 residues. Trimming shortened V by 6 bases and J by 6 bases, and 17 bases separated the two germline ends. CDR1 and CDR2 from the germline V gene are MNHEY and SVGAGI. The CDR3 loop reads CASSRRRTGDEKLFF. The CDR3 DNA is TGTGCCAGCAGCAGAAGAAGGACGGGGGATGAAAAACTGTTTTTT.

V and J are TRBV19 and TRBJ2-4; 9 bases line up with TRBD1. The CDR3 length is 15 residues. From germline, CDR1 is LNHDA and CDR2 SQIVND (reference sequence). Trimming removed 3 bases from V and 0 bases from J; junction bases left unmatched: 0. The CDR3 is CASSMGQGAKNIQYF. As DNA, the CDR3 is TGTGCCAGTAGTATGGGACAGGGAGCCAAAAACATTCAGTACTTC. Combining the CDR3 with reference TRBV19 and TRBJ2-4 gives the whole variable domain DGGITQSPKYLFRKEGQNVTLSCEQNLNHDAMYWYRQDPGQGLRLIYYSQIVNDFQKGDIAEGYSVSREKKESFPLTVTSAQKNPTAFYLCASSMGQGAKNIQYFGAGTRLSVL.

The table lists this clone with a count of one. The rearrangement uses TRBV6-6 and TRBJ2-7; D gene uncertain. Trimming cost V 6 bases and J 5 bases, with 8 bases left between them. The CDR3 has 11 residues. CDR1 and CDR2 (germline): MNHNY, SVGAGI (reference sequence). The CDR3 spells CASRRGDEQYF. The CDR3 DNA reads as TGTGCCAGCAGGAGAGGAGACGAGCAGTACTTC.

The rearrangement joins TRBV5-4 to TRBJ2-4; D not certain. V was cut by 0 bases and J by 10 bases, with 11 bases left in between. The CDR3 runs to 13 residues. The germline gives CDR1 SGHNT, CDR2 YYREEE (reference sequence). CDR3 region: CASSLEWQRIQYF. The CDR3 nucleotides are TGTGCCAGCAGCTTGGAGTGGCAGAGGATTCAGTACTTC.

The CDR3 sequence: CASSMAGDSMNTEAFF. Here the CDR3 DNA reads TGTGCCAGTAGTATGGCTGGGGACAGCATGAACACTGAAGCTTTCTTT. The rearrangement uses TRBV19 and TRBJ1-1; 7 positions agree with TRBD1. CDR3 length: 16 residues. V lost 3 bases, J lost 0 bases, and 7 bases stayed unmatched. Germline V lookup: CDR1 LNHDA, CDR2 SQIVND (reference sequence).